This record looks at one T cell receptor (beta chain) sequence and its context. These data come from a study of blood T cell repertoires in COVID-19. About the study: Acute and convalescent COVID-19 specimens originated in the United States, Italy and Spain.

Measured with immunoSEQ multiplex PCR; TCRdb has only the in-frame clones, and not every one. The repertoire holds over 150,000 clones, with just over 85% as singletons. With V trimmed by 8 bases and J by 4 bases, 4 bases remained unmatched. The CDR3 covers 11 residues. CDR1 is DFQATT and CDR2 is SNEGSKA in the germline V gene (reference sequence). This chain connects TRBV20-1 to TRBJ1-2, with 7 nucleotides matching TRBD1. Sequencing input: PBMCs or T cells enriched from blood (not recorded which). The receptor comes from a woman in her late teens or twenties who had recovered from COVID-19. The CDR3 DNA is TGCAGTACAGGGGATCCCTATGGCTACACCTTC. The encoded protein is CSTGDPYGYTF.